This T cell receptor beta chain derives from a study of PD-1 blockade in classical Hodgkin lymphoma. Findings and caveats of the study: For complete responders, baseline diversity was comparable to that of newly diagnosed patients. Some patients began nivolumab under 1 year after ASCT. These patients were excluded from later analyses. When set against healthy donors, newly diagnosed patients were reported to show lower baseline TCR diversity.

On this clone itself: The antigen is undetermined.

As to time point: cycle 4 day 1 (C4D1), after six to seven weeks of nivolumab. Relapse after autologous stem cell transplantation occurred in every patient, and brentuximab vedotin exposure varied. Germline V CDR1 and CDR2: SGHTA, FQGTGA. This CDR3 has 14 residues. With 5 bases clipped from V and 3 bases from J, the junction kept 4 bases outside the gene matches. Produced via immunoSEQ multiplex PCR; TCRdb's table is partial and in-frame only. Among some 52,000 clones listed, approximately 86% were seen once. The receptor was isolated from a human donor with classical Hodgkin lymphoma. The source was peripheral blood mononuclear cells (PBMCs), collected before the fourth cycle of nivolumab. This chain joins TRBV7-3 and TRBJ2-3, with 8 positions matching TRBD1. The CDR3 is CASSPDRGTDTQYF. The DNA of the CDR3 is TGTGCCAGCAGCCCAGACAGGGGAACAGATACGCAGTATTTT. Full variable domain (outside the CDR3, taken from reference TRBV7-3 and TRBJ2-3): GAGVSQTPSNKVTEKGKYVELRCDPISGHTALYWYRQSLGQGPEFLIYFQGTGAADDSGLPNDRFFAVRPEGSVSTLKIQRTERGDSAVYLCASSPDRGTDTQYFGPGTRLTVL.